Listed below are T cell receptor beta chains from one sample, sequenced in a study of shared clonotypes between healthy human individuals. Profiled with immunoSEQ multiplex PCR; TCRdb holds only in-frame clones, not every one. The data contain roughly 1,800,000 clones, approximately 94% of them singletons. Sequences were obtained from naive CD8+ T cells sorted from blood. The source is a man between 18 and 35 years old in good health. Both conserved end residues are part of each CDR3. The D gene is left open where the match is weak. The size entry is marked missing in some rows and otherwise reads once, few, many or a size class.

clone_size	j_call	d_call	v_call	cdr3_length	cdr3_nt	cdr3_aa
once	TRBJ2-2	.	TRBV2	15	TGTGCCAGCAGTGACGCAGGTTTAGGCACCGGGGAGCTGTTTTTT	CASSDAGLGTGELFF
.	TRBJ1-1	.	TRBV11-1	14	TGTGCCAGCAGCTTAGGTGGAGGATACACTGAAGCTTTCTTT	CASSLGGGYTEAFF
.	TRBJ1-1	.	TRBV19	15	TGTGCCAGCTCCCCTTGGGCTCAGGGTCTTACTGAAGCTTTCTTT	CASSPWAQGLTEAFF
.	TRBJ2-7	.	TRBV27	14	TGTGCCAGCAGTTTGAGGAGTTCGGACTACGAGCAGTACTTC	CASSLRSSDYEQYF
.	TRBJ2-7	.	TRBV5-1	14	TGCGCCAGCAGCTTGGTTGACTTAACCTACGAGCAGTACTTC	CASSLVDLTYEQYF
.	TRBJ2-5	TRBD2	TRBV11-2	17	TGTGCCAGCAGCGACGGCCGACTAGCGGGAGATGGAGAGACCCAGTACTTC	CASSDGRLAGDGETQYF
.	TRBJ2-7	TRBD2	TRBV9	14	TGTGCCAGCAGCAAAGGACTAGCAACCTACGAGCAGTACTTC	CASSKGLATYEQYF
.	TRBJ2-7	TRBD2	TRBV4-2	16	TGTGCCAGCAGCCAAACCACCGGGACTAGGGCACACGAGCAGTACTTC	CASSQTTGTRAHEQYF
.	TRBJ2-1	TRBD2	TRBV11-2	18	TGTGCCAGCAGCCCGGACCAAGCGGGAGAAGGCTCCTACAATGAGCAGTTCTTC	CASSPDQAGEGSYNEQFF
.	TRBJ2-7	TRBD1	TRBV5-1	15	TGCGCCAGCAGCCCGGGACAGGGGATGGAATACGAGCAGTACTTC	CASSPGQGMEYEQYF
.	TRBJ1-2	.	TRBV27	15	TGTGCCAGCAGTTTATCGGCGGGGGCGCGTGGTGGCTACACCTTC	CASSLSAGARGGYTF
.	TRBJ2-2	TRBD2	TRBV5-6	15	TGTGCCAGCAGCTTAGCGGGATTGGGAACCGGGGAGCTGTTTTTT	CASSLAGLGTGELFF
.	TRBJ1-2	.	TRBV11-2	15	TGTGCCAGCAGCTTAGTGGCCTCGGGGGCATCAGGCTACACCTTC	CASSLVASGASGYTF
.	TRBJ2-7	.	TRBV4-3	14	TGCGCCAGCAGCCAAGAGTGGGACTTCGGCGAGCAGTACTTC	CASSQEWDFGEQYF
.	TRBJ2-5	.	TRBV7-9	14	TGTGCCAGCAGCCACGCCGGGGAACGGGAGACCCAGTACTTC	CASSHAGERETQYF
.	TRBJ2-7	.	TRBV6-1	13	TGTGCCAGCAGTGAAGAGGATTACTACGAGCAGTACTTC	CASSEEDYYEQYF
.	TRBJ2-7	.	TRBV2	16	TGTGCCAGCAGTCCCCTACGGCAGGGTGCCATCTACGAGCAGTACTTC	CASSPLRQGAIYEQYF
.	TRBJ2-2	TRBD1	TRBV5-5	13	TGTGCCAGCAGCACTGGGACAGCCGGGGAGCTGTTTTTT	CASSTGTAGELFF
.	TRBJ1-1	TRBD1	TRBV2	14	TGTGCCAGCAGTTTGGGACAGGGTTTGCCTGAAGCTTTCTTT	CASSLGQGLPEAFF
.	TRBJ2-7	.	TRBV13	13	TGTGCCAGCAGCTACGACCGCTCCTACGAGCAGTACTTC	CASSYDRSYEQYF
.	TRBJ2-5	TRBD2	TRBV7-7	16	TGTGCTAGCAGCTTAGGAGCGGGAGGGCCAGGAGAGACCCAGTACTTC	CASSLGAGGPGETQYF
.	TRBJ1-1	.	TRBV6-1	12	TGTGCCAGCATCTTACGGGGGACTGAAGCTTTCTTT	CASILRGTEAFF
.	TRBJ1-2	TRBD1	TRBV5-5	14	TGTGCCAGCAGCTTGGGACAGGGGAACTATGGCTACACCTTC	CASSLGQGNYGYTF
.	TRBJ2-7	.	TRBV5-6	14	TGTGCCAGCAGCGGCTTAGACAGGAACTACGAGCAGTACTTC	CASSGLDRNYEQYF
.	TRBJ2-3	.	TRBV5-1	14	TGCGCCAGCAGCTTCACGGGGGGCGAGGATACGCAGTATTTT	CASSFTGGEDTQYF
.	TRBJ2-5	.	TRBV11-2	14	TGTGCCAGCAGCTTACTATACGCGGAGGAGACCCAGTACTTC	CASSLLYAEETQYF
.	TRBJ1-2	.	TRBV6-6	13	TGTGCCAGCAGTTACTCGGTGGACTATGGCTACACCTTC	CASSYSVDYGYTF
.	TRBJ2-2	.	TRBV27	16	TGTGCCAGCAGTTGGGGGGCAGGGTACCCCCCCGGGGAGCTGTTTTTT	CASSWGAGYPPGELFF
once	TRBJ1-1	.	TRBV20-1	11	TGCAGTGCTCCCGACAGCGCTGAAGCTTTCTTT	CSAPDSAEAFF
.	TRBJ1-1	TRBD1	TRBV5-6	15	TGTGCCAGCAGCCTCCCCGGACAGGTGAACACTGAAGCTTTCTTT	CASSLPGQVNTEAFF
.	TRBJ2-1	.	TRBV30	15	TGTGCCTGGAGTAGGGGCGCGAACACCTACAATGAGCAGTTCTTC	CAWSRGANTYNEQFF
once	TRBJ1-1	.	TRBV4-3	16	TGCGCCAGCAGCCAAGCGGGGAGCTACATGAACACTGAAGCTTTCTTT	CASSQAGSYMNTEAFF
.	TRBJ2-7	TRBD2	TRBV9	15	TGTGCCAGCAGCGTAGATGGGGCGGGGGGCGACGAGCAGTACTTC	CASSVDGAGGDEQYF
.	TRBJ2-7	TRBD2	TRBV2	17	TGTGCCAGCAGTGAAGTGGGACTAGCGGGAGAGGCCTACGAGCAGTACTTC	CASSEVGLAGEAYEQYF
.	TRBJ2-1	.	TRBV30	11	TGTGCCTGCATCCCCGGGGACCGACAGTTCTTC	CACIPGDRQFF
.	TRBJ2-7	.	TRBV9	15	TGTGCCAGCACCCTCAAGGGGGGCCTCTCCTACGAGCAGTACTTC	CASTLKGGLSYEQYF
.	TRBJ2-7	TRBD1	TRBV6-5	14	TGTGCCAGCAGGTATAGACAGGGTGACCACGAGCAGTACTTC	CASRYRQGDHEQYF
.	TRBJ1-1	.	TRBV6-5	14	TGTGCCAGCAGTTACAGGGAGGGTGGAACTGAAGCTTTCTTT	CASSYREGGTEAFF
.	TRBJ2-7	TRBD1	TRBV5-4	15	TGTGCCAGCAGCTTGGGGACAGGGGCTTCCTACGAGCAGTACTTC	CASSLGTGASYEQYF
.	TRBJ2-1	TRBD1	TRBV5-4	18	TGTGCCAGCAGCTCAAACGGTCAGGGGACAGGCGATCTCAATGAGCAGTTCTTC	CASSSNGQGTGDLNEQFF
.	TRBJ2-5	TRBD1	TRBV10-3	17	TGTGCCATCAGTGATTTAATGACAGGGGCCGCGGGAGAGACCCAGTACTTC	CAISDLMTGAAGETQYF
.	TRBJ2-7	.	TRBV6-5	14	TGTGCCAGCAGTTACAGAGGACAGAGCTACGAGCAGTACTTC	CASSYRGQSYEQYF
.	TRBJ2-1	TRBD2	TRBV27	14	TGTGCCAGTTCGGCGGGAGGACTATACAATGAGCAGTTCTTC	CASSAGGLYNEQFF
.	TRBJ2-2	TRBD2	TRBV27	19	TGTGCCAGCAGTTTATTGGGACTAGCGGGTTCAGCACAGACCGGGGAGCTGTTTTTT	CASSLLGLAGSAQTGELFF
.	TRBJ2-1	.	TRBV5-1	15	TGCGCCAGCAGCCCGGACAGACCAACGGGCAATGAGCAGTTCTTC	CASSPDRPTGNEQFF
.	TRBJ1-1	TRBD1	TRBV4-2	16	TGTGCCAGCAGCCGAGAGACAGGGCCTGAGTACACTGAAGCTTTCTTT	CASSRETGPEYTEAFF